The sequence of this T cell receptor beta chain was determined in a study of T cells in Graves' hyperthyroidism and ophthalmopathy. Study findings and constraints: Expanded thyroid clonotypes (above 0.001) were mostly also found in blood.

Researchers amplified the TCR beta CDR3 regions from RNA transcripts. The TCR CDR3 was amplified in a first-round RT-PCR using the HTBI primer set. TCRdb re-called the multiplex PCR reads through MiXCR, storing one row per CDR3 protein. Of about 570,000 distinct CDR3 sequences in the sample, 46% were seen once. V dropped 2 bases and J dropped 4; count of bases not matched to a gene: 2. CDR1 and CDR2 from the germline V gene are GTSNPN and SVGIG (reference sequence). This CDR3 is built from 13 residues. Uncontrolled infection, other autoimmune disease, pregnancy or lactation led to exclusion. Details on this clonotype: The antigen is not known.

The TCR originated in an adult woman with Graves' disease, either hyperthyroidism or ophthalmopathy (not recorded which). The rearrangement links TRBV30 to TRBJ2-7; TRBD2 matches 10 bases. Sample: peripheral blood or thyroid tissue (not recorded which). CDR3 protein: CAWSPTSGYEQYF. The CDR3 coding sequence is TGTGCCTGGAGTCCGACTAGCGGGTACGAGCAGTACTTC.